This is a list of T cell receptor beta chains from one sample in a study of blood T cell repertoires in COVID-19. The repertoire was sequenced with immunoSEQ multiplex PCR; TCRdb's copy has only in-frame clones and lacks some. The sample includes roughly 670,000 clones, 85% to 90% of them seen just once. The sample consisted of peripheral blood. These receptors all come from a woman aged 18 to 35 with acute or convalescent COVID-19. The CDR3 runs from the conserved cysteine through the conserved F or W. The order of the fields is D gene, V gene, J gene, clone size, CDR3 length, CDR3 DNA, CDR3 protein. A D gene is named only where the DNA matches it firmly. Size values are once, few and many counts, or a class for expanded clones, and some rows have none.

d_gene: -; v_gene: TRBV14; j_gene: TRBJ2-3; abundance: -; len: 16; CDR3nt: TGTGCCAGCAGCCTACCAGCGGCGGGGAGCACAGATACGCAGTATTTT; CDR3aa: CASSLPAAGSTDTQYF
d_gene: -; v_gene: TRBV6-2/TRBV6-3; j_gene: TRBJ2-1; abundance: -; len: 15; CDR3nt: TGTGCCAGCAGCCTACAGGGCAGCTCCTACAATGAGCAGTTCTTC; CDR3aa: CASSLQGSSYNEQFF
d_gene: TRBD2; v_gene: TRBV18; j_gene: TRBJ2-7; abundance: -; len: 14; CDR3nt: TGTGCCAGCTCACCAGTAGCGGGGGTCGACGAGCAGTACTTC; CDR3aa: CASSPVAGVDEQYF
d_gene: TRBD2; v_gene: TRBV30; j_gene: TRBJ2-1; abundance: -; len: 17; CDR3nt: TGTGCCTGGAGAAGGGAGGTAGCGGGGGGACGGTACAATGAGCAGTTCTTC; CDR3aa: CAWRREVAGGRYNEQFF
d_gene: TRBD1; v_gene: TRBV29-1; j_gene: TRBJ1-2; abundance: -; len: 12; CDR3nt: TGCAGCGCTGGACAGGGAGGCTATGGCTACACCTTC; CDR3aa: CSAGQGGYGYTF
d_gene: -; v_gene: TRBV11-3; j_gene: TRBJ2-1; abundance: -; len: 16; CDR3nt: TGTGCCAGCAGCCGCGGAGGCAGGGACATCTACAATGAGCAGTTCTTC; CDR3aa: CASSRGGRDIYNEQFF
d_gene: -; v_gene: TRBV29-1; j_gene: TRBJ1-2; abundance: few; len: 13; CDR3nt: TGCAGCGTTGAGGCAGCAGGCCTATATGGCTACACCTTC; CDR3aa: CSVEAAGLYGYTF
d_gene: TRBD1; v_gene: TRBV27; j_gene: TRBJ1-1; abundance: -; len: 14; CDR3nt: TGTGCCAGCAGCCAGCCAGGGGGGCGGACTGAAGCTTTCTTT; CDR3aa: CASSQPGGRTEAFF
d_gene: -; v_gene: TRBV29-1; j_gene: TRBJ1-2; abundance: -; len: 15; CDR3nt: TGCAGCGTTGCCGAGAGAGTCAGGGCTGGCTATGGCTACACCTTC; CDR3aa: CSVAERVRAGYGYTF
d_gene: -; v_gene: TRBV27; j_gene: TRBJ2-1; abundance: -; len: 13; CDR3nt: TGTGCCAGCAGTTATCCCGGGTATAATGAGCAGTTCTTC; CDR3aa: CASSYPGYNEQFF
d_gene: -; v_gene: TRBV21-1; j_gene: TRBJ1-1; abundance: -; len: 17; CDR3nt: TGTGCCAGCAGCAAATTGGCCTGCGGACAGCTGAACACTGAAGCTTTCTTT; CDR3aa: CASSKLACGQLNTEAFF
d_gene: TRBD2; v_gene: TRBV3-1/TRBV3-2; j_gene: TRBJ2-3; abundance: -; len: 15; CDR3nt: TGTGCCAGCAGTTCCCTAGCGGGAATGTTAAATACGCAGTATTTT; CDR3aa: CASSSLAGMLNTQYF
d_gene: -; v_gene: TRBV24-1; j_gene: TRBJ2-1; abundance: -; len: 14; CDR3nt: TGTGCCACCAGTGATTTTCGGCAGGCTTTCGAGCAGTTCTTC; CDR3aa: CATSDFRQAFEQFF
d_gene: -; v_gene: TRBV10-3; j_gene: TRBJ1-1; abundance: -; len: 12; CDR3nt: TGTGCCACCAGACAGTTGAACACTGAAGCTTTCTTT; CDR3aa: CATRQLNTEAFF
d_gene: TRBD1; v_gene: TRBV7-8; j_gene: TRBJ2-7; abundance: -; len: 14; CDR3nt: TGTGCCAGCAGCATTCGGACAGGGGGCAACGAGCAGTACTTC; CDR3aa: CASSIRTGGNEQYF